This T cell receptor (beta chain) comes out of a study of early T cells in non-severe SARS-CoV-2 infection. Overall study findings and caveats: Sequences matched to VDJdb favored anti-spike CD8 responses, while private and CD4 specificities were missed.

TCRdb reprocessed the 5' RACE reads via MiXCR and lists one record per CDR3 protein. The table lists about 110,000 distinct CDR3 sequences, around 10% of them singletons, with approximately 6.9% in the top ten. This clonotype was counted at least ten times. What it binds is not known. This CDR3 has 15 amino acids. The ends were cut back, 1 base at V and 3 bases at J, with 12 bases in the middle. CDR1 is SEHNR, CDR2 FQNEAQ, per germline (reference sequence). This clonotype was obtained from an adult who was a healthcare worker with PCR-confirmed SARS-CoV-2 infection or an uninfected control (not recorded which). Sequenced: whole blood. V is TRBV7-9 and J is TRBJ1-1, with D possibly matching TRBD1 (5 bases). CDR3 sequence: CASSLVPGEDTEAFF. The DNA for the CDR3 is TGTGCCAGCAGCTTAGTGCCGGGGGAGGACACTGAAGCTTTCTTT.